This T cell receptor (beta chain) was recovered during a study of cytomegalovirus exposure and HLA in healthy donors. Study-level information: Of several hundred genotyped donors, 81% clustered with self-reported Caucasian donors.

Study findings and constraints: Some highly shared sequence variants likely arose as a pipeline artifact.

Details on this clone: As yet, its antigen is unknown.

PCR primers comprised 60 Vbeta and 13 Jbeta primers. Measured with immunoSEQ multiplex PCR; TCRdb has only the in-frame clones, and not every one. The table lists approximately 130,000 clones, more than 80% of them singletons. Germline CDR1 reads SGHRS; CDR2 reads YFSETQ. Trimming stripped 3 bases from V and 3 bases from J, with 13 bases between. CDR3 length equals 15 residues. Sequenced sample: PBMCs. The chain couples TRBV5-1 to TRBJ2-1, with unresolved D. This clonotype was obtained from a woman aged 25 to 39 in good health and CMV-seropositive. The CDR3 reads CASSSIPESYNEQFF. CDR3 sequence (DNA): TGCGCCAGCAGCTCAATTCCCGAGAGCTACAATGAGCAGTTCTTC. The complete variable domain, with remaining parts taken from reference TRBV5-1 and TRBJ2-1, reads KAGVTQTPRYLIKTRGQQVTLSCSPISGHRSVSWYQQTPGQGLQFLFEYFSETQRNKGNFPGRFSGRQFSNSRSEMNVSTLELGDSALYLCASSSIPESYNEQFFGPGTRLTVL.